The rows below give T cell receptor beta chains drawn from one sample of a study of blood T cells in healthy people across ages. TCRdb fed the 5' RACE reads into MiXCR, producing one record per CDR3 protein. This table has about 400,000 distinct CDR3 sequences, roughly half appearing once. What was sequenced was blood. The receptor source for this set is a man between 60 and 75 years old in good health. Each CDR3 is given with its conserved first and last residue. Fields, in order: clone size, D gene, J gene, V gene, CDR3 DNA, CDR3 protein. D genes are given only for firm matches. Only some rows state a clone size, as once, few, many or a class for expanded clones.

size: NA; D: NA; J: TRBJ2-7; V: TRBV6-5; DNA: TGTGCCAGCAGTTACTCGATTTTGGGGTCCTACGAGCAGTACTTC; CDR3: CASSYSILGSYEQYF
size: few; D: NA; J: TRBJ2-3; V: TRBV7-9; DNA: TGTGCCAGCAGCTTAGTACCAGCACCAGATACGCAGTATTTT; CDR3: CASSLVPAPDTQYF
size: NA; D: NA; J: TRBJ2-7; V: TRBV28; DNA: TGTGCCAGCAGGCCTCAGGCTTCCTACGAGCAGTACTTC; CDR3: CASRPQASYEQYF
size: NA; D: NA; J: TRBJ2-3; V: TRBV27; DNA: TGTGCCAGCAAAGGGGCAGGGGTTACAGATACGCAGTATTTT; CDR3: CASKGAGVTDTQYF
size: many; D: NA; J: TRBJ2-7; V: TRBV19; DNA: TGTGCCAGTAGTTCTCCGGGCCTTCTCTACGAGCAGTACTTC; CDR3: CASSSPGLLYEQYF
size: NA; D: TRBD1; J: TRBJ2-7; V: TRBV20-1; DNA: TGCAGTGCTAGAGATTTGACAGGGGCCCGGGGCGAGCAGTACTTC; CDR3: CSARDLTGARGEQYF
size: many; D: TRBD2; J: TRBJ2-5; V: TRBV5-4; DNA: TGTGCCAGCAGCGCCCTAGCGGGGAGGGAGACCCAGTACTTC; CDR3: CASSALAGRETQYF
size: NA; D: TRBD1; J: TRBJ2-7; V: TRBV30; DNA: TGTGCCGGAGGACAGGGTCCCTACGAGCAGTACTTC; CDR3: CAGGQGPYEQYF
size: NA; D: NA; J: TRBJ1-2; V: TRBV11-1; DNA: TGTGCCAGCAGCCCCGGTTTGAACTATGGCTACACCTTC; CDR3: CASSPGLNYGYTF
size: NA; D: TRBD2; J: TRBJ2-3; V: TRBV27; DNA: TGTGCCAGCAGTTTAAAGCCGCACGGGACTAGCGGAGACACAGATACGCAGTATTTT; CDR3: CASSLKPHGTSGDTDTQYF
size: NA; D: NA; J: TRBJ1-2; V: TRBV3-1; DNA: TGTGCCAACAGCCCCAAGGACTTCTATGGCTACACCTTC; CDR3: CANSPKDFYGYTF
size: NA; D: TRBD1; J: TRBJ1-2; V: TRBV12-3/TRBV12-4; DNA: TGTGCCAGCACCACCGGGACAGGGGTGCGGTATGGCTACACCTTC; CDR3: CASTTGTGVRYGYTF
size: NA; D: TRBD1; J: TRBJ1-6; V: TRBV25-1; DNA: TGTGCCAGCAGTGACCAGACAGGGTCCCTTAATTCACCCCTCCACTTT; CDR3: CASSDQTGSLNSPLHF
size: few; D: TRBD1; J: TRBJ2-2; V: TRBV2; DNA: TGTGCCAGCACGGGACAGGGGGTTAACACCGGGGAGCTGTTTTTT; CDR3: CASTGQGVNTGELFF
size: NA; D: NA; J: TRBJ2-5; V: TRBV12-3/TRBV12-4; DNA: TGTGCCAGCAGTTTAGCGCAGGGCCCCCAAGAGACCCAGTACTTC; CDR3: CASSLAQGPQETQYF
size: NA; D: NA; J: TRBJ1-5; V: TRBV20-1; DNA: TGCAGTGCTGGGGGAAGATATAGCAATCAGCCCCAGCATTTT; CDR3: CSAGGRYSNQPQHF
size: few; D: TRBD2; J: TRBJ2-1; V: TRBV20-1; DNA: TGCAGTGCTAGAGATCGTGCACGGACTAGCGGGAGAGGTGAGCAGTTCTTC; CDR3: CSARDRARTSGRGEQFF
size: NA; D: NA; J: TRBJ2-3; V: TRBV9; DNA: TGTGCCAGCAGCGTAGCCCCAGGGGCAACAGATACGCAGTATTTT; CDR3: CASSVAPGATDTQYF
size: NA; D: NA; J: TRBJ2-3; V: TRBV9; DNA: TGTGCCAGCAGCGTAGGTTGGGGAACCAGCACAGATACGCAGTATTTT; CDR3: CASSVGWGTSTDTQYF
size: NA; D: NA; J: TRBJ2-7; V: TRBV21-1; DNA: TGTGCCAGCAGCAAAGGGGGGGGTCGGGATTTTGGCGAGCAGTACTTC; CDR3: CASSKGGGRDFGEQYF
size: many; D: TRBD2; J: TRBJ2-7; V: TRBV10-2; DNA: TGCGCCAGCACCATGACTAGCGGGGGACGGGAGCAGTACTTC; CDR3: CASTMTSGGREQYF
size: many; D: NA; J: TRBJ1-5; V: TRBV11-1; DNA: TGTGCCAGCAGCTTATCGTCAACAGGGCCCTTCAATCAGCCCCAGCATTTT; CDR3: CASSLSSTGPFNQPQHF
size: NA; D: NA; J: TRBJ2-5; V: TRBV7-3; DNA: TGTGCCAGCAGCTTAGAGGCACAGTACCAAGAGACCCAGTACTTC; CDR3: CASSLEAQYQETQYF
size: NA; D: NA; J: TRBJ2-1; V: TRBV9; DNA: TGTGCCAGCAGCGTAAGTCGAGGGGGGGGCCAGCAGTTCTTC; CDR3: CASSVSRGGGQQFF
size: NA; D: TRBD1; J: TRBJ1-3; V: TRBV12-3/TRBV12-4; DNA: TGTGCCAGCAGTCGAGGGGGCATGGACACCATATATTTT; CDR3: CASSRGGMDTIYF
size: NA; D: TRBD2; J: TRBJ2-1; V: TRBV20-1; DNA: TGCAGTGCCCCAACGGCGACTAGCGGGGCCTACAATGAGCAGTTCTTC; CDR3: CSAPTATSGAYNEQFF
size: NA; D: TRBD2; J: TRBJ2-7; V: TRBV7-2; DNA: TGTGCCAGCAGTCAAAGACTAGCGGGAGTTTACGAGCAGTACTTC; CDR3: CASSQRLAGVYEQYF
size: NA; D: TRBD2; J: TRBJ2-1; V: TRBV6-1; DNA: TGTGCCAGCAGTGGACTAGCGGGGACTCCCTACAATGAGCAGTTCTTC; CDR3: CASSGLAGTPYNEQFF
size: NA; D: NA; J: TRBJ2-2; V: TRBV6-5; DNA: TGTGCCAGCGGAAGACACTCAAGCCTTACCGGGGAGCTGTTTTTT; CDR3: CASGRHSSLTGELFF
size: NA; D: NA; J: TRBJ2-3; V: TRBV3-1; DNA: TGTGCCAGCAGCCAAGCGAGCGGCGCAGATACGCAGTATTTT; CDR3: CASSQASGADTQYF
size: NA; D: TRBD2; J: TRBJ2-3; V: TRBV4-3; DNA: TGCGCCAGCAGCCAAGTGGCCCAGCGGGGAGATACGCAGTATTTT; CDR3: CASSQVAQRGDTQYF
size: NA; D: NA; J: TRBJ2-5; V: TRBV27; DNA: TGTGCCAGCAGTTTATCTCAGGGTCGAGACAGGTACCAAGAGACCCAGTACTTC; CDR3: CASSLSQGRDRYQETQYF
size: NA; D: NA; J: TRBJ2-3; V: TRBV29-1; DNA: TGCAGCGTTGAAGATAGGATGGAGGGAGATACGCAGTATTTT; CDR3: CSVEDRMEGDTQYF
size: NA; D: TRBD2; J: TRBJ2-7; V: TRBV9; DNA: TGTGCCAGCAGCCAGACATCGACTAGCGGGGTCGAGCAGTACTTC; CDR3: CASSQTSTSGVEQYF
size: NA; D: NA; J: TRBJ2-1; V: TRBV30; DNA: TGTGCCTGGAGTATCAGGGCGGCAGTGCAGTTCTTT; CDR3: CAWSIRAAVQFF
size: NA; D: NA; J: TRBJ1-5; V: TRBV12-3/TRBV12-4; DNA: TGTGCCAGCAGTTTAGGTGGGGGGGTCAGGCAGCCCCAGCATTTT; CDR3: CASSLGGGVRQPQHF
size: NA; D: TRBD1; J: TRBJ2-5; V: TRBV19; DNA: TGTGCCAGTAGTCCTGCCGCGACAGGGGTAGAGACCCAGTACTTC; CDR3: CASSPAATGVETQYF
size: NA; D: NA; J: TRBJ1-5; V: TRBV29-1; DNA: TGCAGCCCGGCAAGGGGAAGGTGGCAGCCCCAGCATTTT; CDR3: CSPARGRWQPQHF
size: NA; D: NA; J: TRBJ2-4; V: TRBV21-1; DNA: TGTGCCAGCAGCAAAGTCGGGGGGAGGGCCAAAAACATTCAGTACTTC; CDR3: CASSKVGGRAKNIQYF
size: NA; D: NA; J: TRBJ2-4; V: TRBV7-2; DNA: TGTGCCAGCAGCTTAGGGGGGCGGAAAAACATTCAGTACTTC; CDR3: CASSLGGRKNIQYF
size: NA; D: NA; J: TRBJ2-3; V: TRBV5-4; DNA: TGTGCCAGCAGCGTAGACAGCCGGGATACGCAGTATTTT; CDR3: CASSVDSRDTQYF
size: NA; D: NA; J: TRBJ2-5; V: TRBV7-2; DNA: TGTGCCAGCAGCCAAGATGGGATTCAGGTCGATGAGCAGTACTTC; CDR3: CASSQDGIQVDEQYF
size: NA; D: NA; J: TRBJ2-6; V: TRBV6-2/TRBV6-3; DNA: TGTGCCAGCAACCAAGAAAGCTCTGGGGCCAACGTCCTGACTTTC; CDR3: CASNQESSGANVLTF
size: NA; D: NA; J: TRBJ2-5; V: TRBV25-1; DNA: TGTGCCAGCAATCGGGGGGCCCAAGAGACCCAGTACTTC; CDR3: CASNRGAQETQYF
size: NA; D: NA; J: TRBJ1-2; V: TRBV5-1; DNA: TGCGCCAGCAGCCCCGGGGCTTCGATTGGCTACACCTTC; CDR3: CASSPGASIGYTF
size: NA; D: NA; J: TRBJ2-5; V: TRBV20-1; DNA: TGCAGTGCTCCCTTAGACCGGGAGACCCAGTACTTC; CDR3: CSAPLDRETQYF
size: few; D: TRBD1; J: TRBJ1-2; V: TRBV7-9; DNA: TGTGCCAGCAGCCGACCGACAGGGTCTGGCTACACCTTC; CDR3: CASSRPTGSGYTF
size: once; D: TRBD2; J: TRBJ2-3; V: TRBV3-1; DNA: TGTGCCAGCAGCACGGCGGGGGGACCCACAGATACGCAGTATTTT; CDR3: CASSTAGGPTDTQYF
size: NA; D: TRBD2; J: TRBJ2-7; V: TRBV20-1; DNA: TGCAGTACGGACGCGGGAGGGCGTGACGAGCAGTACTTC; CDR3: CSTDAGGRDEQYF
size: few; D: NA; J: TRBJ2-6; V: TRBV4-3; DNA: TGCGCCAGCAGCCAAGTGATCTCTGGGGCCAACGTCCTGACTTTC; CDR3: CASSQVISGANVLTF
size: NA; D: NA; J: TRBJ2-6; V: TRBV28; DNA: TGTGCCAGCAAACCGCTAGACAACTCTGGGGCCAACGTCCTGACTTTC; CDR3: CASKPLDNSGANVLTF
size: few; D: NA; J: TRBJ1-2; V: TRBV7-8; DNA: TGTGCCAGCAGCGCCGCCCCCGGTGGCTACACCTTC; CDR3: CASSAAPGGYTF
size: NA; D: NA; J: TRBJ2-5; V: TRBV7-8; DNA: TGTGCCAGCAGCTGGCAGGAGACCCAAGAGACCCAGTACTTC; CDR3: CASSWQETQETQYF
size: NA; D: NA; J: TRBJ1-2; V: TRBV7-2; DNA: TGTGCCAGCAGCTTAGCGCAGGCAGGCCTCTATGGCTACACCTTC; CDR3: CASSLAQAGLYGYTF
size: few; D: NA; J: TRBJ2-5; V: TRBV3-1; DNA: TGTGCCAGCAGCCAAGAAGCCAGGAGCCAAGAGACCCAGTACTTC; CDR3: CASSQEARSQETQYF
size: NA; D: TRBD2; J: TRBJ2-3; V: TRBV7-9; DNA: TGTGCCAGCATCCCCCCGGCGGGGGAAGGGGCAGATACGCAGTATTTT; CDR3: CASIPPAGEGADTQYF
size: NA; D: NA; J: TRBJ2-4; V: TRBV5-1; DNA: TGCGCCAGCAGCTTGGGCCTCTTTAAGGTCGATAAAGTAGCCAAAAACATTCAGTACTTC; CDR3: CASSLGLFKVDKVAKNIQYF
size: few; D: NA; J: TRBJ2-1; V: TRBV6-6; DNA: TGTGCCAGCAGTTCCCAGGGGTACAATGAGCAGTTCTTC; CDR3: CASSSQGYNEQFF
size: once; D: TRBD1; J: TRBJ1-2; V: TRBV28; DNA: TGTGCCAGCAGTTTATTAGTCAGGGGGCCCTATGGCTACACCTTC; CDR3: CASSLLVRGPYGYTF